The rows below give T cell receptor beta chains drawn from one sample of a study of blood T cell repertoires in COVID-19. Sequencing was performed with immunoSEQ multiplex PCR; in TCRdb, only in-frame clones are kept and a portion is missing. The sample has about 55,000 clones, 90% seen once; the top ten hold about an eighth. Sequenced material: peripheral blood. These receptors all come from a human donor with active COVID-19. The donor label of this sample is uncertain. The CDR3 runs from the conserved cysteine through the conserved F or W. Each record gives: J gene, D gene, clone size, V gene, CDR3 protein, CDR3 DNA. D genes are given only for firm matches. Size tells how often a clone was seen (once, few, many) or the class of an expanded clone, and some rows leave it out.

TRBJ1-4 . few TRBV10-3 CAISESREGKLFF TGTGCCATCAGTGAGTCGAGGGAGGGGAAACTGTTTTTT
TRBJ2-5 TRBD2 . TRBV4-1 CASSQPRVAGGQETQYF TGCGCCAGCAGCCAACCCCGAGTGGCGGGAGGGCAGGAGACCCAGTACTTC
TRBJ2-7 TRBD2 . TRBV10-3 CAISEPSGLAGYYEQYF TGTGCCATCAGTGAGCCATCGGGACTAGCGGGCTACTACGAGCAGTACTTC
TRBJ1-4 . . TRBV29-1 CSVTDATNEKLFF TGCAGCGTTACAGATGCAACTAATGAAAAACTGTTTTTT
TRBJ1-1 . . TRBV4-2 CASSPGVTEAFF TGTGCCAGCAGCCCAGGGGTTACTGAAGCTTTCTTT
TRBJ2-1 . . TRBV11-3 CASSSYSNEQFF TGTGCCAGCAGCTCCTACAGCAATGAGCAGTTCTTC
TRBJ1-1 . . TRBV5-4 CASSLGAGGTTEAFF TGTGCCAGCAGCTTGGGGGCGGGGGGCACCACTGAAGCTTTCTTT
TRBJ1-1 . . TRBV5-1 CASSLQPPNTEAFF TGCGCCAGCAGCTTACAGCCGCCGAACACTGAAGCTTTCTTT
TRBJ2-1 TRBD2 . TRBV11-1 CASSLFGGAENEQFF TGTGCCAGCAGCTTATTCGGGGGGGCCGAGAATGAGCAGTTCTTC
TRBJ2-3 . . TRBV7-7 CASSPQRQPSTDTQYF TGTGCTAGCAGCCCCCAGAGACAGCCCAGCACAGATACGCAGTATTTT
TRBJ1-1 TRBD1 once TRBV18 CASSQTGVRTEAFF TGTGCCAGCTCACAAACAGGGGTTCGCACTGAAGCTTTCTTT
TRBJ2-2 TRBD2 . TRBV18 CASSPPGGSTGELFF TGTGCCAGCTCACCACCGGGCGGGAGCACCGGGGAGCTGTTTTTT
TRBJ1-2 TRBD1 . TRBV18 CASSPPTAGGNYGYTF TGTGCCAGCTCACCACCGACGGCAGGGGGGAACTATGGCTACACCTTC
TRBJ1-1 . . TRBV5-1 CASSLAPGGTEAFF TGCGCCAGCAGCCTAGCACCCGGGGGGACTGAAGCTTTCTTT
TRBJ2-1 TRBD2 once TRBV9 CASSPPSGRGSYNEQFF TGTGCCAGCAGCCCGCCTAGCGGGAGAGGGTCCTACAATGAGCAGTTCTTC
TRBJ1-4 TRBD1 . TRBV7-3 CASSSGQGILFF TGTGCCAGCAGCTCGGGACAGGGGATACTGTTTTTT
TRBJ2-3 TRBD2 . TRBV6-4 CASSVGTSGGTDTQYF TGTGCCAGCAGTGTCGGGACTAGCGGGGGCACAGATACGCAGTATTTT
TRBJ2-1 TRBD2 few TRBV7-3 CASSPTGTSGGNEQFF TGTGCCAGCAGCCCCACCGGGACTAGCGGGGGCAATGAGCAGTTCTTC
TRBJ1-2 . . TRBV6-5 CASSRDGNHWGYTF TGTGCCAGCAGCCGCGACGGGAACCACTGGGGCTACACCTTC
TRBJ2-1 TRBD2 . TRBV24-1 CATSDGGAGGSNEQFF TGTGCCACCAGTGATGGGGGTGCGGGAGGATCGAATGAGCAGTTCTTC
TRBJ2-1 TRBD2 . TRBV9 CASSISGRPSSYNEQFF TGTGCCAGCAGCATTAGCGGGAGGCCCTCCTCCTACAATGAGCAGTTCTTC
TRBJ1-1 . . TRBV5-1 CASSLGPIGGAFF TGCGCCAGCAGCTTGGGTCCCATCGGAGGAGCTTTCTTT
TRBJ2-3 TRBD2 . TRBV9 CASSVAPAGKDTQYF TGTGCCAGCAGCGTAGCTCCAGCGGGGAAAGATACGCAGTATTTT
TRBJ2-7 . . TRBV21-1 CASSCRQGLSYEQYF TGTGCCAGCAGCTGTCGACAGGGCCTATCCTACGAGCAGTACTTC
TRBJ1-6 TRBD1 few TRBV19 CASSNVGTGVSPLHF TGTGCCAGTAGTAACGTGGGGACAGGGGTGTCACCCCTCCACTTT
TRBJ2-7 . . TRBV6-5 CASHRGPDYEQYF TGTGCCAGCCACAGAGGGCCAGACTACGAGCAGTACTTC
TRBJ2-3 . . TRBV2 CASKWGSSTDTQYF TGTGCCAGCAAATGGGGCAGCAGCACAGATACGCAGTATTTT